Listed below are T cell receptor beta chains from one sample, sequenced in a study of shared clonotypes between healthy human individuals. Assay: immunoSEQ multiplex PCR; the TCRdb copy retains only in-frame clones and omits some. This table has a few million clones, just under 95% appearing once. What was sequenced was naive CD4+ T cells from PBMCs. The receptors stem from a man aged 18 to 29 in good health. Some clones in this sample may be carry-over from other donors' samples. The conserved cysteine and the conserved F or W are not part of the CDR3 here. Each record gives: V gene, J gene, D gene, CDR3 protein. A D gene is named only where the DNA matches it firmly.

TRBV5-5,TRBJ2-7,TRBD1,ASSWTGGAPSYEQY
TRBV7-2,TRBJ2-1,TRBD2,ASSPRSGASYNEQF
TRBV7-9,TRBJ2-3,TRBD2,ASSPRVAGYTDTQY
TRBV10-3,TRBJ2-2,TRBD2,AISERLATTGELF
TRBV7-8,TRBJ1-5,.,ASSLTDNQPQH
TRBV28,TRBJ1-2,TRBD1,ASSLWAGGFGDYT
TRBV6-1,TRBJ1-3,.,ASNQGSVPRNTIY
TRBV28,TRBJ2-7,.,ASSLIGSVTAYEQY
TRBV7-6,TRBJ1-2,TRBD1,ASSPGQGFYGYT
TRBV29-1,TRBJ2-1,TRBD2,SVALAVYNEQF
TRBV2,TRBJ2-4,TRBD2,ASARLAGLAKNIQY
TRBV29-1,TRBJ2-1,TRBD1,SVEGRDRGPRSEQF
TRBV25-1,TRBJ2-5,.,ASTRGAQETQY
TRBV30,TRBJ2-5,.,AWGPGGGETQY
TRBV10-3,TRBJ2-5,.,AISEGIMETQY
TRBV4-1,TRBJ2-2,.,ASSQDNRVTGELF
TRBV28,TRBJ1-5,TRBD1,ASSTIGRGANQPQH
TRBV14,TRBJ2-7,.,ASSQDLRNEQY
TRBV28,TRBJ1-2,TRBD1,ASSSPWTGNYGYT
TRBV18,TRBJ2-7,TRBD2,ASSPGLALDEQY
TRBV29-1,TRBJ1-1,.,SVVRQLNTEAF
TRBV15,TRBJ2-3,.,ATSRDRGRGRTDTQY
TRBV4-1,TRBJ2-1,TRBD1,ASSQRQGVDNEQF
TRBV19,TRBJ2-7,TRBD2,ATTLGEGITYEQY
TRBV28,TRBJ1-4,.,ASSSLSGGGEKLF
TRBV7-7,TRBJ2-5,.,ASSLGTVQETQY
TRBV5-6,TRBJ1-2,.,ASSLSGNYGYT
TRBV18,TRBJ1-4,TRBD1,ASSPGTGGDEKLF
TRBV5-1,TRBJ1-1,TRBD1,ASSPRQGGEAF
TRBV7-8,TRBJ2-7,.,ASSPRRGGASSYEQY